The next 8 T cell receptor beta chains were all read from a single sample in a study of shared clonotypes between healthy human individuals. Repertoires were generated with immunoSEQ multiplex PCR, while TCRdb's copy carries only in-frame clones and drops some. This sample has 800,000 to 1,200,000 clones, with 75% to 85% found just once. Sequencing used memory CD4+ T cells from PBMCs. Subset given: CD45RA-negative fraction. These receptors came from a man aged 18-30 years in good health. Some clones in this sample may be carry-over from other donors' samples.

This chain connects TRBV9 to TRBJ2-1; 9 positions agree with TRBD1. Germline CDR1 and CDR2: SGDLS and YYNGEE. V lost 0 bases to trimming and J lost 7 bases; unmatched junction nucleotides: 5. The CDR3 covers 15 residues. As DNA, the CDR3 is TGTGCCAGCAGCGTAGGGGGGACAGGGCTAAATGAGCAGTTCTTC. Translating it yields CASSVGGTGLNEQFF.

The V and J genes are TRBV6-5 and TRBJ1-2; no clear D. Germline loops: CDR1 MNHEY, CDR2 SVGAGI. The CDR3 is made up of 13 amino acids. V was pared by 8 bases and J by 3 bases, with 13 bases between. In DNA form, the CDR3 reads TGTGCCAGCGTCTCTCCAGGTGACTATGGCTACACCTTC. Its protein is CASVSPGDYGYTF.

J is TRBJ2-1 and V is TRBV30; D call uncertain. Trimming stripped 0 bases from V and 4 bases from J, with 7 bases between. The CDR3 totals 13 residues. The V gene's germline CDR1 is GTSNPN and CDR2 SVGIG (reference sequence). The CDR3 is CAWSVTRYNEQFF. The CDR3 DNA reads TGTGCCTGGAGTGTAACCCGGTACAATGAGCAGTTCTTC.

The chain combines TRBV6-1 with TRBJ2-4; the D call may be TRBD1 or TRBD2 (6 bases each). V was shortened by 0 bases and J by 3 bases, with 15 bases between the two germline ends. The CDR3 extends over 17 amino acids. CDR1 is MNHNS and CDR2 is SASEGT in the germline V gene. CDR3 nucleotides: TGTGCCAGCAGTGAAGCATTTTCGGGGGCCGGCAAAAACATTCAGTACTTC. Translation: CASSEAFSGAGKNIQYF.

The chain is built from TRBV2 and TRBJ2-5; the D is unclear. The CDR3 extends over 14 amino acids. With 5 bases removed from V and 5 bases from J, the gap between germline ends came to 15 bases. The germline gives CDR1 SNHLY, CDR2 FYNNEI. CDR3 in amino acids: CASSIIDTAETQYF. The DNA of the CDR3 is TGTGCCAGCAGTATAATTGACACTGCGGAGACCCAGTACTTC.

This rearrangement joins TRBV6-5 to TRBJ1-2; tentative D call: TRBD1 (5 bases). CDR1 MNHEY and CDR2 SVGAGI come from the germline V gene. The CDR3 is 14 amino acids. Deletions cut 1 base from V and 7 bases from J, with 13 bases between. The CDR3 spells CASSYLDTFRGYTF. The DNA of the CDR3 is TGTGCCAGCAGTTACTTGGACACCTTCCGTGGCTACACCTTC.

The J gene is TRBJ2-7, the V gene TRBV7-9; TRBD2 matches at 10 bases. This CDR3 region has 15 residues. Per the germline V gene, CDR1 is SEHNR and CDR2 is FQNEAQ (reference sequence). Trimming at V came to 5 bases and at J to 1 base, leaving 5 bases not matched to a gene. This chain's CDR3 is CASSKREGPSYEQYF. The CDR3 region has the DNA TGTGCCAGCAGCAAGCGGGAGGGCCCGTCCTACGAGCAGTACTTC.

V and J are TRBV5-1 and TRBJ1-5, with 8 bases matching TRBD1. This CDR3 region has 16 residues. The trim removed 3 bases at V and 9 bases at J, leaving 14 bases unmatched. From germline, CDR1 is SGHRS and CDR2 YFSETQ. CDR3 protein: CASSSSPGQAPGPQHF. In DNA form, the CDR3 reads TGCGCCAGCAGCTCGAGCCCGGGACAGGCCCCTGGGCCCCAGCATTTT.